This TCR beta chain was sequenced in a study of cytomegalovirus exposure and HLA in healthy donors. Background on the study: Earlier, 90 million to 140 million unique TCR beta sequences were recovered from roughly 170 million T cells by an analysis.

The PCR contained 60 Vbeta and 13 Jbeta primers. TCRdb keeps only in-frame clones here, not all; method: immunoSEQ multiplex PCR. Altogether roughly 110,000 clones are present, less than 85% being singletons, with the ten largest covering about 15%. Germline CDR1 and CDR2: SGDLS and YYNGEE. Trimming took off 0 bases at V and 3 bases at J, with 13 bases between the two ends. CDR3 length: 16 amino acids. The study's findings and limits: In a later analysis, TCR beta V- and J-gene trimming showed a link to a missense DCLRE1C variant. According to an earlier analysis, most TCR beta V segments yielded productive rearrangements about 90% or about 30% of the time.

In the case of this clone: The target antigen is unknown.

Material for sequencing was PBMCs. The chain couples TRBV9 to TRBJ2-1, with D perhaps matching TRBD2 (6 bases). The receptor was derived from a woman aged 40 to 49 in good health and CMV-seropositive. Written as DNA, the CDR3 is TGTGCCAGCAGCGTAGGGGGCGGGGCCCTCTACAATGAGCAGTTCTTC. This sequence encodes CASSVGGGALYNEQFF.